The present T cell receptor (beta chain) was sequenced within a study of cytomegalovirus exposure and HLA in healthy donors. Whole-study findings and limits: Accurate predictions that matched the HLA-A and HLA-B alleles of most subjects were reportedly made from TCR beta sequences. Follow-up analysis later connected one missense variant in DCLRE1C with trimming of TCR beta V- and J-genes.

13 Jbeta primers and 60 Vbeta primers were used for the PCR. The protocol was immunoSEQ multiplex PCR, while the TCRdb copy is restricted to in-frame clones and leaves out a portion. The sample lists a few hundred thousand clones; around 80% were seen once. With regard to this clone: What it binds is not known.

The CDR3 contains 14 residues. The J segment lost 4 bases and the V segment lost 4 bases, leaving 7 bases of the junction unmatched. Per germline, CDR1 GTSNPN and CDR2 SVGIG (reference sequence). This receptor was taken from a girl aged 2 to 9 in good health and CMV-seronegative. The specimen was PBMCs. The V call is TRBV30, the J call TRBJ1-3; 7 nucleotides line up with TRBD1. CDR3 region: CAWNRGLGGNTIYF. CDR3 DNA sequence: TGTGCCTGGAACAGGGGATTAGGGGGAAACACCATATATTTT.